This T cell receptor (beta chain) was profiled in a study of beta chain features in type 1 diabetes. The CDR3 has 13 amino acids. Trimming took 0 bases from V and 5 from J; bases not matched to a gene: 0. Per germline, CDR1 SGHRS and CDR2 YFSETQ. The study reverse transcribed the entire isolated RNA, so it sequenced expressed TCRB transcripts. Roughly 3.6 million reads, on average, came from each naive, central memory and regulatory T cell sample. Clones were read by immunoSEQ multiplex PCR, and TCRdb kept only the in-frame ones, dropping some. The sample shows 300,000 to 350,000 clones, roughly 12% of them seen only once. Findings and caveats of the study: Shorter TCRB CDR3s, moderately but significantly so, marked every one of the four CD4+ subsets in Type 1 diabetes patients.

A few counts support this clone. What it binds is unknown. This receptor was taken from a woman under 30 with type 1 diabetes. Sequences were obtained from naive CD4+ T cells from blood. The chain employs TRBV5-1 and TRBJ2-7, with 9 positions matching TRBD1. CDR3 sequence (DNA): TGCGCCAGCAGCTTGGGGACAGGGGACGAGCAGTACGTC. It encodes CASSLGTGDEQYV.